This TCR beta chain was observed in a study of CD8+CD57+ T cells in acquired aplastic anemia. Across the whole study: Sorted cells (CD4+ and CD8+) yielded DNA amounts that averaged about 3.1 ug. Findings and limits, study-wide: There were 25 to 35 CD8+ CDR3 sequences that occurred in both patients and controls. Controls did not differ significantly from patients in CD8+ Simpson's diversity.

Trimming cost V 0 bases and J 6 bases, with 4 bases left between them. Germline loops: CDR1 SGHTA, CDR2 FQGNSA. The CDR3 loop spans 12 amino acids. This clonotype was recorded many times. Its antigen is unidentified. TCR beta VDJ combinations and CDR3 sequences were profiled from genomic DNA. A single record per CDR3 protein comes from TCRdb applying MiXCR to the reads. The sample lists 150,000 to 200,000 distinct CDR3 sequences, more than 45% occurring once. CD8+CD57+ cell expansion had been shown by flow cytometry in patients chosen for sequencing. What was sequenced was sorted CD4+, CD8+, or CD8+CD57+ T cells (not recorded which) from PBMCs. The sequence derives from a human donor with aplastic anemia. The chain uses TRBV7-2 and TRBJ2-3, with D unclear. The CDR3 is CASSLAADTQYF. The CDR3 DNA sequence: TGTGCCAGCAGCTTAGCAGCCGATACGCAGTATTTT.